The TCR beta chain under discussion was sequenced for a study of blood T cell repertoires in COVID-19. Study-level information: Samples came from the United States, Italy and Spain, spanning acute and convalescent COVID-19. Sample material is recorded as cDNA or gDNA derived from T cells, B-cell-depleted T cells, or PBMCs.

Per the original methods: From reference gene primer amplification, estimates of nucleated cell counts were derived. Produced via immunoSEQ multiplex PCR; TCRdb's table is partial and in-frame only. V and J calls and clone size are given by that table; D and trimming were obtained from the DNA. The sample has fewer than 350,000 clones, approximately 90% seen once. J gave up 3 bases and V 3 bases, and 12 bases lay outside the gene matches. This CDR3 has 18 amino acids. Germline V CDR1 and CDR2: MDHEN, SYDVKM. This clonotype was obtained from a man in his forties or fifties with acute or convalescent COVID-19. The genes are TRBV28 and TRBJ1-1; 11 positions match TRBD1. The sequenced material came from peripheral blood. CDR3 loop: CASSFPRDRGVWDTEAFF. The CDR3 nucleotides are TGTGCCAGCAGTTTTCCCCGGGACAGGGGGGTCTGGGACACTGAAGCTTTCTTT.